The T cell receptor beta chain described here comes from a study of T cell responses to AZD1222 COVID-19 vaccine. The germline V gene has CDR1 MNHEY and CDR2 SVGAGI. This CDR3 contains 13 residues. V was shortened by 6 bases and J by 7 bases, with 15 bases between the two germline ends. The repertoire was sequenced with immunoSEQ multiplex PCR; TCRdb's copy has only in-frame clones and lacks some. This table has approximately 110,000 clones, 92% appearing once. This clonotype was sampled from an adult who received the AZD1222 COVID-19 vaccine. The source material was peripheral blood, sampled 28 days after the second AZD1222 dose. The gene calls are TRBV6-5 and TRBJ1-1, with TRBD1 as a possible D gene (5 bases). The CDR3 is CASRSRGFGEAFF. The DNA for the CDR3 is TGTGCCAGCAGGTCTAGGGGTTTCGGTGAAGCTTTCTTT.